The next 9 T cell receptor beta chains were all read from a single sample in a study of CD8 T cells in ankylosing spondylitis. One entry per CDR3 protein results from TCRdb running MiXCR on the 5' RACE reads. The table has some 220,000 distinct CDR3 sequences, around 8% seen once. Sequences were obtained from blood, either unsorted or a sorted T cell fraction (not recorded which). These receptors originate from a female donor with ankylosing spondylitis or in good health (not recorded which).

Ten or more counts support this clonotype. V usage is TRBV3-1 and J usage is TRBJ1-2; D might be TRBD1 (6 bases). This CDR3 contains 14 residues. Germline values: CDR1 LGHDT, CDR2 YNNKEL (reference sequence). V lost 3 bases and J lost 2, with 10 bases in between. CDR3: CASSQPQGNYGYTF. The CDR3 DNA reads TGTGCCAGCAGCCAGCCTCAGGGGAACTATGGCTACACCTTC.

This clonotype has ten or more counts. The chain combines TRBV20-1 with TRBJ2-7; D might be TRBD1 (7 bases). The CDR3 spans 11 residues. With 6 bases removed from V and 9 bases from J, the gap between germline ends came to 15 bases. Germline V gene data show CDR1 as DFQATT and CDR2 as SNEGSKA (reference sequence). CDR3 loop: CSANRGGWQYF. The CDR3 region has the DNA TGCAGTGCAAACAGGGGAGGTTGGCAGTACTTC.

This clonotype appeared many times. This chain connects TRBV5-1 to TRBJ2-3; TRBD2 agrees at 10 bases. V shed 3 bases and J 5 bases; nucleotides not matched to a gene: 12. Germline lookup yields CDR1 SGHRS and CDR2 YFSETQ. The CDR3 has 17 residues. CDR3 in DNA: TGCGCCAGCAGCTCACCCCCAGCGGGAGGGGAGGAAGATACGCAGTATTTT. This encodes CASSSPPAGGEEDTQYF.

The CDR3 protein is CASSPRPIQYF. The CDR3, as DNA: TGTGCCAGCAGCCCCCGACCAATTCAGTACTTC. The J gene is TRBJ2-4, the V gene TRBV7-3; no definite D call. V lost 5 bases and J 10 bases, leaving 9 bases between the germline ends. The CDR3 runs 11 residues. CDR1 is SGHTA and CDR2 is FQGTGA in the germline V gene.

This clonotype was counted many times. The chain combines TRBV20-1 with TRBJ2-2; TRBD1 matches at 7 bases. The V gene end was trimmed by 6 bases and the J gene end by 6 bases; junction bases not matched to a gene: 7. Germline CDR1 reads DFQATT; CDR2 reads SNEGSKA (reference sequence). This CDR3 spans 13 amino acids. The CDR3 region has the DNA TGCAGTGCAAGCCGGCAGGGGGCCGGGGAGCTGTTTTTT. It yields the protein CSASRQGAGELFF.

The DNA of the CDR3 is TGTGCCAGCAGCCCCCAGGAGGGGGATACGCAGTATTTT. It encodes CASSPQEGDTQYF. This chain joins TRBV11-3 and TRBJ2-3, with a tentative D call TRBD2 (6 bases). The V gene lost 5 bases and the J gene lost 6 bases, with 12 bases spanning the gap. The CDR3 runs 13 residues. Germline-derived CDR1 and CDR2 are SGHNT and YENEEA.

This clonotype came up many times. This sequence joins TRBV19 and TRBJ2-1; 7 bases map to TRBD1. V shed 7 bases and J 7 bases; nucleotides not matched to a gene: 1. This CDR3 region has 11 residues. CDR1 and CDR2 from the germline V gene are LNHDA and SQIVND (reference sequence). CDR3 sequence reads: CASTRGNEQFF. The DNA for the CDR3 is TGTGCCAGTACCAGGGGGAATGAGCAGTTCTTC.

In its sample, this clonotype was seen many times. This rearrangement joins TRBV12-3 or TRBV12-4 to TRBJ1-1, with a possible D match to TRBD1 (5 bases). V lost 4 bases to trimming and J lost 5 bases, with 5 bases between them. This CDR3 spans 11 amino acids. In DNA form, the CDR3 reads TGTGCCAGCAGTTGGGGGACTGAAGCTTTCTTT. It specifies CASSWGTEAFF.

Only a few counts were recorded for this clonotype. This chain links TRBV7-2 with TRBJ2-1, with TRBD2 identical over 9 bases. Unmatched junction bases numbered 5, after V lost 1 base and J lost 7 bases. CDR3 size: 15 residues. Germline CDR1 is SGHTA and CDR2 is FQGNSA. CDR3 DNA sequence: TGTGCCAGCAGCTTAGTAGCGGGAGAGGGGAATGAGCAGTTCTTC. Translating gives CASSLVAGEGNEQFF.